These T cell receptor beta chains were read from a single sample in a study of beta chain features in type 1 diabetes. Data came from immunoSEQ multiplex PCR; TCRdb stores just in-frame clones and leaves some out. The data hold 130,000 or so clones, with 9% to 10% observed a single time. The material sequenced was central memory CD4+ T cells from blood. These receptors all stem from a woman aged 40 to 55 in good health. CDR3s include the opening cysteine and the closing phenylalanine or tryptophan. The order of the fields is CDR3 DNA, CDR3 protein, J gene, clone size, V gene, D gene. The D gene is left open where the match is weak. Rows may omit the clone size; those that give it use once, few, many or a size class.

DNA: TGCGCCAGCAGCCAAGGGGGAGAACAGCCCCAGCATTTT
CDR3: CASSQGGEQPQHF
J: TRBJ1-5
size: NA
V: TRBV4-1
D: NA

DNA: TGCGCCAGCAGCTTGATGGGAGGCGGAAACACTGAAGCTTTCTTT
CDR3: CASSLMGGGNTEAFF
J: TRBJ1-1
size: few
V: TRBV5-1
D: NA

DNA: TGCGCCAGCAGCTTGGCCGTGGACTTGGATGAGCAGTTCTTC
CDR3: CASSLAVDLDEQFF
J: TRBJ2-1
size: NA
V: TRBV5-1
D: NA

DNA: TGTGCCAGCAGTAGTCAGGGCGACCAGCCCCAGCATTTT
CDR3: CASSSQGDQPQHF
J: TRBJ1-5
size: few
V: TRBV7-9
D: NA

DNA: TGTGCCAGCAGCGTAACTAGCGGGGGGGCTGGTGAGCAGTTCTTC
CDR3: CASSVTSGGAGEQFF
J: TRBJ2-1
size: NA
V: TRBV9
D: TRBD2

DNA: TGCGCCAGCAGCTTGGGGGCCCCCGTAGGGGATGAGCAGTTCTTC
CDR3: CASSLGAPVGDEQFF
J: TRBJ2-1
size: few
V: TRBV5-1
D: NA

DNA: TGTGCCAGCAGCCAAAGACAGACGAACTATGGCTACACCTTC
CDR3: CASSQRQTNYGYTF
J: TRBJ1-2
size: NA
V: TRBV5-6
D: NA

DNA: TGTGCCAGCAGCTCCGCGGGCCTGAATGAAAAACTGTTTTTT
CDR3: CASSSAGLNEKLFF
J: TRBJ1-4
size: NA
V: TRBV5-6
D: NA

DNA: TGTGCCAGCTCACCCAGGGAAGGCACTGAAGCTTTCTTT
CDR3: CASSPREGTEAFF
J: TRBJ1-1
size: NA
V: TRBV18
D: NA

DNA: TGCGCCAGCAGCAAGGACATCTACGAGCAGTACTTC
CDR3: CASSKDIYEQYF
J: TRBJ2-7
size: NA
V: TRBV5-1
D: NA

DNA: TGTGCCAGCAGTAGAGATAGAGAGACCCAGTACTTC
CDR3: CASSRDRETQYF
J: TRBJ2-5
size: NA
V: TRBV6-6
D: NA

DNA: TGTGCCAGCAGCTTAACCTCCCTCAGGGGTAGCAATCAGCCCCAGCATTTT
CDR3: CASSLTSLRGSNQPQHF
J: TRBJ1-5
size: NA
V: TRBV7-8
D: NA

DNA: TGTGCCAGCAGTGAAGTGACAGGCATGAACACTGAAGCTTTCTTT
CDR3: CASSEVTGMNTEAFF
J: TRBJ1-1
size: NA
V: TRBV6-1
D: NA

DNA: TGTGCCAGCAGCGAGGGGGCGGGACATCACATTGAAAAACTGTTTTTT
CDR3: CASSEGAGHHIEKLFF
J: TRBJ1-4
size: NA
V: TRBV7-9
D: TRBD1

DNA: TGTGCCAGCAGCAGGGACAGTTTCGGCTACGAGCAGTACTTC
CDR3: CASSRDSFGYEQYF
J: TRBJ2-7
size: few
V: TRBV7-8
D: TRBD1

DNA: TGTGCCAGCTCACCACCGGAGGGACACAATGAGCAGTTCTTC
CDR3: CASSPPEGHNEQFF
J: TRBJ2-1
size: few
V: TRBV18
D: NA

DNA: TGTGCCAGCAGCTTACAGGGGCTGGACGAGCAGTACTTC
CDR3: CASSLQGLDEQYF
J: TRBJ2-7
size: NA
V: TRBV7-9
D: NA

DNA: TGTGCCAGCCGCGCTGGGGCCAACGTCCTGACTTTC
CDR3: CASRAGANVLTF
J: TRBJ2-6
size: many
V: TRBV6-5
D: NA

DNA: TGTGTCAGAAGCTTAGGGCAGGGTTCCCGGTGGACCCAGTACTTC
CDR3: CVRSLGQGSRWTQYF
J: TRBJ2-5
size: NA
V: TRBV7-5
D: NA